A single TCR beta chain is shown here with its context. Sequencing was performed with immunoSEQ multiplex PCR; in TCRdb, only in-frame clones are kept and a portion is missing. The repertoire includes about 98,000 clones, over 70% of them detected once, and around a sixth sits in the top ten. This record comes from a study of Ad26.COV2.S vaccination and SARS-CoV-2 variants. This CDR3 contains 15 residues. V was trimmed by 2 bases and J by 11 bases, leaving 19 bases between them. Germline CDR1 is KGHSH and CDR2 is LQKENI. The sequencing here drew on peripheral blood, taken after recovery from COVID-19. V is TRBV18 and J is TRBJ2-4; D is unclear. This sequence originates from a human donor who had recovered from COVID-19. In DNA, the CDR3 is TGTGCCAGCTCACCAAACCAGGTCGCTGCGGTGCTTCAGTACTTC. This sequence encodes CASSPNQVAAVLQYF.